A single T cell receptor beta chain is shown here with its context. Its antigen remains unknown. This record belongs to a study of PD-1 blockade in classical Hodgkin lymphoma. The wider study: Every 2 weeks, patients got 3 mg/kg intravenous nivolumab.

General study points: TCR diversity at baseline was reported to be reduced in newly diagnosed patients relative to healthy donors. Only CD4+ TCR diversity, not CD8+, had risen significantly by C4D1. For complete responders, baseline diversity was comparable to that of newly diagnosed patients.

No patient escaped relapse after autologous stem cell transplantation, and brentuximab vedotin exposure varied. There are 13 residues in the CDR3. Germline CDR1 is SQVTM and CDR2 is ANQGSEA. Germline trimming cut 6 bases from V and 5 bases from J; bases unmatched to any gene: 5. Libraries were prepared by immunoSEQ multiplex PCR; TCRdb keeps only in-frame clonotypes and omits some of them. This sample has 35,000 to 40,000 clones; around 90% occur once, and the top ten carry 6.5% to 9.5%. This sequence originates from a human donor with classical Hodgkin lymphoma. This chain connects TRBV29-1 to TRBJ2-7, with TRBD1 identical over 12 bases. The sample here was peripheral blood mononuclear cells (PBMCs), taken before the second cycle of nivolumab. The CDR3 region has the DNA TGCAGCGTGTCCGGGACAGGGGGCCACGAGCAGTACTTC. Its protein is CSVSGTGGHEQYF.